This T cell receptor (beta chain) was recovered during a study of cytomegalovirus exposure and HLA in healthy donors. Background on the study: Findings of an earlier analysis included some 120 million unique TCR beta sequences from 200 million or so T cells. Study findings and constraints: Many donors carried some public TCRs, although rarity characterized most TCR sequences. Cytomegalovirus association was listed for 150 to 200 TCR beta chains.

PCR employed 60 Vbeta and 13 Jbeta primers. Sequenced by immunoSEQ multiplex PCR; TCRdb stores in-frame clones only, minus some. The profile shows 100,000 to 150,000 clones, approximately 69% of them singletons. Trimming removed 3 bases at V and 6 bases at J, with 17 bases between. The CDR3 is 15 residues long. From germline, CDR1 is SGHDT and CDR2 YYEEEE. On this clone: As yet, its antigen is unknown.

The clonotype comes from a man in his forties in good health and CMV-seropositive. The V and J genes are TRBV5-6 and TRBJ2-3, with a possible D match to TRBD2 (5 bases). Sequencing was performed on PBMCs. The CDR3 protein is CASSSGNRPTDTQYF. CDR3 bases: TGTGCCAGCAGCTCCGGGAACCGACCGACGGATACGCAGTATTTT. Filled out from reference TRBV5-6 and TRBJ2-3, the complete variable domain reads DAGVTQSPTHLIKTRGQQVTLRCSPKSGHDTVSWYQQALGQGPQFIFQYYEEEERQRGNFPDRFSGHQFPNYSSELNVNALLLGDSALYLCASSSGNRPTDTQYFGPGTRLTVL.